This TCR beta chain was sequenced in a study of OX40 agonist ivuxolimab in advanced cancers. Across the whole study: Antecedent anti-PD-1, anti-PD-L1 or anti-CTLA-4 therapy was permissible, with roughly 36% having received some.

This clone was seen a handful of times. Clones were sequenced by immunoSEQ multiplex PCR, and TCRdb holds only the in-frame ones, with some missing. The repertoire holds over 10,000 clones, with roughly 84% as singletons. V lost 6 bases and J 1 base, leaving 9 bases between the germline ends. The CDR3 is 14 residues long. Germline values: CDR1 MDHEN, CDR2 SYDVKM. Sample: CD4+ or CD8+ T cells sorted from blood, taken in a trial of the OX40 agonist ivuxolimab. The sequence was collected from an adult with an advanced solid tumor such as melanoma, head and neck, liver or kidney cancer. The gene calls are TRBV28 and TRBJ2-2; D gene unclear. Here the CDR3 DNA reads TGTGCCAGCAGCCGACCGGGGAACACCGGGGAGCTGTTTTTT. Protein product: CASSRPGNTGELFF.